These 26 T cell receptor beta chains were all obtained from the same sample, sequenced in a study of blood T cell repertoires in COVID-19. The table came from immunoSEQ multiplex PCR; TCRdb's copy has only in-frame clones and leaves some out. The table lists around 200,000 clones, 85% to 90% of them singletons. The sequenced sample consisted of peripheral blood. The receptor source for this set is a man in his 70s with active or convalescent COVID-19.

The chain carries TRBV28 and TRBJ1-6; TRBD1 matches 7 bases. The CDR3 covers 14 residues. Germline V CDR1 and CDR2: MDHEN, SYDVKM. V gave up 6 bases and J gave up 8 bases; unmatched junction bases: 7. The CDR3 region has the DNA TGTGCCAGCAGGCCACAGGGGTTGCATTCACCCCTCCACTTT. Its translation is CASRPQGLHSPLHF.

The V gene is TRBV6-6, the J gene TRBJ1-2; TRBD1 is a possible D gene (6 bases). The ends were cut back, 1 base at V and 4 bases at J, with 10 bases in the middle. The CDR3 has 14 amino acids. CDR1 and CDR2 from the germline V gene are MNHNY and SVGAGI (reference sequence). CDR3 sequence (DNA): TGTGCCAGCAGTTACTTCGGACAGTCCTATGGCTACACCTTC. Amino acids: CASSYFGQSYGYTF.

This chain's CDR3 is CAWSKGTQGLGEQFF. The CDR3 nucleotides are TGTGCCTGGAGCAAAGGAACTCAGGGTTTGGGTGAGCAGTTCTTC. This chain uses TRBV30 with TRBJ2-1; a possible D gene is TRBD1 (5 bases). CDR1 GTSNPN and CDR2 SVGIG come from the germline V gene (reference sequence). The CDR3 sequence is 15 residues long. The ends were cut back, 3 bases at V and 9 bases at J, with 21 bases in the middle. The full variable domain, rest sourced from reference TRBV30 and TRBJ2-1, is SQTIHQWPATLVQPVGSPLSLECTVEGTSNPNLYWYRQAAGRGLQLLFYSVGIGQISSEVPQNLSASRPQDRQFILSSKKLLLSDSGFYLCAWSKGTQGLGEQFFGPGTRLTVL.

The chain employs TRBV9 and TRBJ2-3, with 9 bases matching TRBD2. Germline V gives CDR1 SGDLS, CDR2 YYNGEE. CDR3 length: 16 residues. V gave up 0 bases and J gave up 0 bases; unmatched junction bases: 2. This chain's CDR3 is CASSVGAGGSTDTQYF. CDR3 bases: TGTGCCAGCAGCGTAGGAGCGGGGGGCAGCACAGATACGCAGTATTTT.

In its sample, this clone was seen a few times. The J gene is TRBJ2-3, the V gene TRBV29-1, with 9 bases fitting TRBD1. Germline loops: CDR1 SQVTM, CDR2 ANQGSEA. This CDR3 spans 15 amino acids. V gave up 4 bases and J gave up 4 bases; unmatched junction bases: 9. CDR3 bases: TGCAGCGTTGGGGGACAGGGCCTTCGGGCAGATACGCAGTATTTT. The encoded protein is CSVGGQGLRADTQYF.

This clone was seen only once. The gene calls are TRBV15 and TRBJ1-3; D unclear. Germline CDR1 reads LNHNV; CDR2 reads YYDKDF (reference sequence). The CDR3 has 16 amino acids. V lost 5 bases and J 0 bases, leaving 14 bases between the germline ends. The CDR3 DNA reads TGTGCCACCAGCCGGAGATTAGGTAGCTCTGGAAACACCATATATTTT. Its translation: CATSRRLGSSGNTIYF.

J is TRBJ1-1 and V is TRBV28; D call uncertain. The CDR3 loop spans 13 amino acids. V was trimmed by 7 bases and J by 1 base, leaving 10 bases between them. Germline V gene data show CDR1 as MDHEN and CDR2 as SYDVKM. CDR3 coding DNA: TGTGCCAGCATCGTAGATCCGAACACTGAAGCTTTCTTT. Translation gives CASIVDPNTEAFF.

This sequence joins TRBV5-1 and TRBJ1-1; no reliable D call. The germline gives CDR1 SGHRS, CDR2 YFSETQ. Trimming removed 1 base at V and 2 bases at J, with 9 bases between. CDR3 size: 14 residues. The DNA for the CDR3 is TGCGCCAGCAGCTTGTCTAGCGTTAACACTGAAGCTTTCTTT. It specifies CASSLSSVNTEAFF.

The gene calls are TRBV19 and TRBJ1-5; TRBD1 agrees at 9 bases. The trim removed 6 bases at V and 6 bases at J, leaving 9 bases unmatched. CDR3 length: 15 amino acids. Looked up from germline, CDR1 is LNHDA and CDR2 is SQIVND (reference sequence). CDR3: CASSAQGAVRQPQHF. DNA for the CDR3: TGTGCCAGTAGCGCACAGGGGGCGGTTCGTCAGCCCCAGCATTTT.

This chain uses TRBV19 with TRBJ1-3; D remains unclear. The CDR3 runs 16 residues. Germline V CDR1 and CDR2: LNHDA, SQIVND (reference sequence). V dropped 3 bases and J dropped 0 bases, with 12 bases sitting between them. The CDR3 here is CASSIGEGFSGNTIYF. CDR3 coding DNA: TGTGCCAGTAGTATTGGCGAGGGTTTCTCTGGAAACACCATATATTTT.

The chain couples TRBV6-5 to TRBJ2-6; 7 bases fit TRBD1. V shed 0 bases and J 2 bases; nucleotides not matched to a gene: 1. The CDR3 sequence is 16 residues long. Looked up from germline, CDR1 is MNHEY and CDR2 is SVGAGI. The CDR3 nucleotides read TGTGCCAGCAGTTACTCGGGGACAGCTGGGGCCAACGTCCTGACTTTC. This codes for CASSYSGTAGANVLTF.

This chain connects TRBV19 to TRBJ1-2; D is perhaps TRBD1 (6 bases). Germline CDR1 is LNHDA and CDR2 is SQIVND (reference sequence). The CDR3 covers 16 residues. Trimming left V 4 bases short and J 2 bases short, with 17 bases between. The CDR3 sequence is CASSKWGQGKNYGYTF. The CDR3 coding sequence is TGTGCCAGTAGTAAGTGGGGACAAGGAAAAAACTATGGCTACACCTTC.

A word on this clone: Distinct nucleotide sequences in the sample also encode this CDR3. J is TRBJ2-1 and V is TRBV5-1, with a possible D match to TRBD1 (7 bases). V lost 4 bases, J lost 3 bases, and 11 bases lay in between. Germline CDR1 reads SGHRS; CDR2 reads YFSETQ. The CDR3 contains 14 residues. CDR3 sequence: CASSLQGGYNEQFF. The CDR3 bases are TGCGCCAGCAGCCTTCAGGGGGGCTACAATGAGCAGTTCTTC.

This clone has more than one count but fewer than ten. V usage is TRBV28 and J usage is TRBJ1-1; TRBD1 matches at 7 bases. With V trimmed by 5 bases and J by 5 bases, 8 bases remained unmatched. The CDR3 covers 14 residues. The germline CDR1 and CDR2 sequences are MDHEN and SYDVKM. CDR3 bases: TGTGCCAGCAGTCGAACAGGGGTTTTAACTGAAGCTTTCTTT. Its protein product is CASSRTGVLTEAFF.

The gene calls are TRBV5-1 and TRBJ1-1, with 9 bases identical to TRBD1. Germline V gene data show CDR1 as SGHRS and CDR2 as YFSETQ. V lost 4 bases to trimming and J lost 5 bases; unmatched junction nucleotides: 9. This CDR3 comprises 15 residues. CDR3 DNA sequence: TGCGCCAGCAGCCCAACGGGACAGGGTCGTACTGAAGCTTTCTTT. This translates into CASSPTGQGRTEAFF.

This chain uses TRBV6-5 with TRBJ2-4; D perhaps matches TRBD1 (6 bases). CDR3 size: 13 residues. CDR1 is MNHEY and CDR2 is SVGAGI in the germline V gene. V was trimmed by 4 bases and J by 10 bases, leaving 14 bases between them. CDR3 region: CASSFTGQAIQYF. The DNA of the CDR3 is TGTGCCAGCAGTTTTACGGGACAAGCAATTCAGTACTTC.

CDR3 coding DNA: TGTGCCAGCTCACCACTTGTTCAGGGCCGATACAATGAGCAGTTCTTC. This translates into CASSPLVQGRYNEQFF. V usage is TRBV18 and J usage is TRBJ2-1; D might be TRBD1 (5 bases). The length of the CDR3 is 16 residues. Trimming took off 1 base at V and 4 bases at J, with 14 bases between the two ends. CDR1 KGHSH and CDR2 LQKENI come from the germline V gene.

This chain links TRBV5-6 with TRBJ2-7; the D gene is possibly TRBD1 (6 bases). V lost 1 base to trimming and J lost 1 base, with 12 bases between them. In germline, CDR1 is SGHDT, CDR2 YYEEEE. This CDR3 is built from 15 residues. The CDR3 region has the DNA TGTGCCAGCAGCTTGTCCGGGACAAAGTCCTACGAGCAGTACTTC. Its protein is CASSLSGTKSYEQYF.

This clone was counted between two and nine times. This same CDR3 is encoded by further DNA sequences in the sample. V usage is TRBV27 and J usage is TRBJ2-7, with 10 bases fitting TRBD2. After removal of 3 bases from V and 1 base from J, the junction contained 3 bases not matched to a gene. Germline V CDR1 and CDR2: MNHEY, SMNVEV (reference sequence). The CDR3 length is 15 residues. The CDR3 here is CASSFLAGASYEQYF. In DNA, the CDR3 is TGTGCCAGCAGTTTCCTAGCGGGAGCTTCCTACGAGCAGTACTTC.

CDR3 loop: CASSEPRGRLTNEKLFF. The CDR3 DNA reads TGTGCCAGCAGTGAACCGCGGGGGCGTTTGACTAATGAAAAACTGTTTTTT. V and J are TRBV28 and TRBJ1-4, with a tentative D call TRBD1 (6 bases). From germline, CDR1 is MDHEN and CDR2 SYDVKM. CDR3 length equals 17 residues. Between the trimmed V and J ends, which lost 5 bases and 2 bases, there was a span of 18 bases.

The CDR3 loop is CAWKSIREGGAFGKLFF. As DNA, the CDR3 is TGTGCCTGGAAATCAATCCGGGAAGGGGGGGCTTTTGGAAAACTGTTTTTT. The genes are TRBV30 and TRBJ1-4; a possible D gene is TRBD1 (6 bases). Trimming shortened V by 4 bases and J by 10 bases, and 28 bases separated the two germline ends. This CDR3 spans 17 amino acids. Germline CDR1 and CDR2: GTSNPN and SVGIG (reference sequence). Supplemented by reference TRBV30 and TRBJ1-4, the full variable domain reads SQTIHQWPATLVQPVGSPLSLECTVEGTSNPNLYWYRQAAGRGLQLLFYSVGIGQISSEVPQNLSASRPQDRQFILSSKKLLLSDSGFYLCAWKSIREGGAFGKLFFGSGTQLSVL.

This clone was picked up a small number of times. The V call is TRBV10-2, the J call TRBJ1-1; D remains ambiguous. Germline V gene data show CDR1 as WSHSY and CDR2 as SAAADI. Trimming took off 6 bases at V and 2 bases at J, with 13 bases between the two ends. The CDR3 contains 14 residues. The CDR3: CASSVNRGNTEAFF. The CDR3 DNA follows: TGCGCCAGCAGCGTTAACCGGGGAAACACTGAAGCTTTCTTT.

V gene TRBV5-1 combines with J gene TRBJ1-1; no reliable D call. This CDR3 contains 15 residues. V lost 0 bases and J lost 1, with 10 bases in between. Germline V lookup: CDR1 SGHRS, CDR2 YFSETQ. In DNA form, the CDR3 reads TGCGCCAGCAGCTTGGCGGCAGGAGGGAACACTGAAGCTTTCTTT. It encodes CASSLAAGGNTEAFF. Complete variable domain (other parts from reference TRBV5-1 and TRBJ1-1): KAGVTQTPRYLIKTRGQQVTLSCSPISGHRSVSWYQQTPGQGLQFLFEYFSETQRNKGNFPGRFSGRQFSNSRSEMNVSTLELGDSALYLCASSLAAGGNTEAFFGQGTRLTVV.

This clone has only one observation. The CDR3 sequence: CAWSEGQPLSYGYTF. The CDR3 bases are TGTGCCTGGAGCGAGGGACAGCCCCTTTCCTATGGCTACACCTTC. The chain couples TRBV30 to TRBJ1-2, with 7 bases lining up with TRBD1. The trim removed 3 bases at V and 4 bases at J, leaving 11 bases unmatched. The V gene's germline CDR1 is GTSNPN and CDR2 SVGIG (reference sequence). The CDR3 has 15 residues.

Worth noting for this clone: Because the CDR3's place on the DNA is in doubt, the DNA is left out and the CDR3 is given as listed by TCRdb. The V call is TRBV6-1, the J call TRBJ2-2; the table's D gene call, TRBD2, was not cross checked with the DNA. The CDR3 length equals 13 residues, ends included. Germline CDR1 reads MNHNS; CDR2 reads SASEGT. The CDR3 loop reads CASSQRRAGELFF.

This clone came up once. The rearrangement uses TRBV20-1 and TRBJ2-7, with a possible D match to TRBD1 (6 bases). CDR3 size: 11 residues. In germline, CDR1 is DFQATT, CDR2 SNEGSKA (reference sequence). V dropped 8 bases and J dropped 3 bases, with 11 bases sitting between them. CDR3 sequence reads: CSRDIGYEQYF. The CDR3 nucleotides read TGCAGTCGGGACATAGGCTACGAGCAGTACTTC.